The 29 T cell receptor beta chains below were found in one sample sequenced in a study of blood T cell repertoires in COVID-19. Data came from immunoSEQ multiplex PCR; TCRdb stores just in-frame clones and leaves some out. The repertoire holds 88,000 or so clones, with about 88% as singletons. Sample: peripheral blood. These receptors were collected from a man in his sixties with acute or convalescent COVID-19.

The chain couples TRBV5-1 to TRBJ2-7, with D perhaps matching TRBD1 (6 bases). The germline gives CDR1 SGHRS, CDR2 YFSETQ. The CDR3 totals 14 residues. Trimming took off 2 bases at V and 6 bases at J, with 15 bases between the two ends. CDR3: CASSLSIQGGEQYF. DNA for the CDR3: TGCGCCAGCAGCTTATCCATACAGGGTGGCGAGCAGTACTTC.

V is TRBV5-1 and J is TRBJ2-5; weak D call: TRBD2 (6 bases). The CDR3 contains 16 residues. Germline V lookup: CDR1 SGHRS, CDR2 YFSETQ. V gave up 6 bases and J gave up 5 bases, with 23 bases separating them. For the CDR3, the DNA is TGCGCCAGCAACCAGGCGACTAGTGGTGGGCGGGAGACCCAGTACTTC. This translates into CASNQATSGGRETQYF.

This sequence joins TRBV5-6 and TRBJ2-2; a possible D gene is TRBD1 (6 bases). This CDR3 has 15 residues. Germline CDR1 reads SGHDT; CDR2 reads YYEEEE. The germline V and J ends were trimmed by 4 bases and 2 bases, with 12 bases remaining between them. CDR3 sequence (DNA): TGTGCCAGCAGCCTCAGGGGTCTAAACACCGGGGAGCTGTTTTTT. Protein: CASSLRGLNTGELFF.

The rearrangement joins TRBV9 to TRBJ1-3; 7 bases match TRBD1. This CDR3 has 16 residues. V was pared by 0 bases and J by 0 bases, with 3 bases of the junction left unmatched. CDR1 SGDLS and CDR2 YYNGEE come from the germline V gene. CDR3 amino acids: CASSVDGTASGNTIYF. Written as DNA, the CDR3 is TGTGCCAGCAGCGTAGATGGGACAGCCTCTGGAAACACCATATATTTT.

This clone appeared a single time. CDR3 residues: CATSDGTSGGAYNEQFF. The CDR3 nucleotides are TGTGCCACCTCAGACGGGACTAGCGGGGGGGCCTACAATGAGCAGTTCTTC. The chain has TRBV10-3 and TRBJ2-1; TRBD2 aligns across 16 bases. Germline-derived CDR1 and CDR2 are ENHRY and SYGVKD. CDR3 size: 17 residues. V was pared by 10 bases and J by 2 bases, with 8 bases of the junction left unmatched.

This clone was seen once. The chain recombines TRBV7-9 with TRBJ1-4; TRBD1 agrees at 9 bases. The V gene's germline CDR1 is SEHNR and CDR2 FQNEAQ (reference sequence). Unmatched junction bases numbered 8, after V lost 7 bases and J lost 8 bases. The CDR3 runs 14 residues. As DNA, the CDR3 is TGTGCCAGCACCCAGACAGGGGGTAACGAAAAACTGTTTTTT. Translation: CASTQTGGNEKLFF.

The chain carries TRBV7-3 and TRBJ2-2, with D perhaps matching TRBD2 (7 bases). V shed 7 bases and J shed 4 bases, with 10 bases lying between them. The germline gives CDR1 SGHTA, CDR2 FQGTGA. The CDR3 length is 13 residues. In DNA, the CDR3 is TGTGCCAGCAAGAGGGGGGGCACCGGGGAGCTGTTTTTT. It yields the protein CASKRGGTGELFF.

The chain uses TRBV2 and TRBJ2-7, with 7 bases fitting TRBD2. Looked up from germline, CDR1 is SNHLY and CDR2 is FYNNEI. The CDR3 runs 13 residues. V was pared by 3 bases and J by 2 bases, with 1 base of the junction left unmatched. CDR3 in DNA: TGTGCCAGCAGTGAGGGGGGGACCTACGAGCAGTACTTC. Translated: CASSEGGTYEQYF.

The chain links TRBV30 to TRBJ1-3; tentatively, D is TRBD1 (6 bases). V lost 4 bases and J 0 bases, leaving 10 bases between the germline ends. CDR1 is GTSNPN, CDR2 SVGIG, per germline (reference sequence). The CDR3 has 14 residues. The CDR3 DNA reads TGTGCCTGGACAGGGGCCTCCTCTGGAAACACCATATATTTT. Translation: CAWTGASSGNTIYF.

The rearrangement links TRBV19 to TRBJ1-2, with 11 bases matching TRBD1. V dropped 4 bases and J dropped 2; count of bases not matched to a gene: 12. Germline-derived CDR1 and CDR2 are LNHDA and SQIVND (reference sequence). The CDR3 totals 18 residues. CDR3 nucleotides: TGTGCCAGTAGTACGTCCGGGACAGGGGGGAACTTAAACTATGGCTACACCTTC. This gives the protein CASSTSGTGGNLNYGYTF.

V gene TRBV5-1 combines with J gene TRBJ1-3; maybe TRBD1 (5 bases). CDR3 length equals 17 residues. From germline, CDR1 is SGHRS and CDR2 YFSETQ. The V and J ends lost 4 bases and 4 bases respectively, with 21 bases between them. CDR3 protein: CASSDRGWDSLGNTIYF. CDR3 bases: TGCGCCAGCAGCGATAGAGGGTGGGACTCCTTAGGAAACACCATATATTTT.

The CDR3 DNA reads as TGTGCCTGGAGGATCCTCAGGGGGCGGAACACTGAAGCTTTCTTT. This encodes CAWRILRGRNTEAFF. The chain links TRBV30 to TRBJ1-1; 8 nucleotides align to TRBD1. Germline lookup yields CDR1 GTSNPN and CDR2 SVGIG (reference sequence). The CDR3 loop spans 15 amino acids. Trimming at V came to 3 bases and at J to 1 base, leaving 7 bases not matched to a gene.

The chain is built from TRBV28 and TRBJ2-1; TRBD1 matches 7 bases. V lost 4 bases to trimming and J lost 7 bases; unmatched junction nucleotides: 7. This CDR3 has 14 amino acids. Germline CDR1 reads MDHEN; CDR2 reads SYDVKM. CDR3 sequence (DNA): TGTGCCAGCAGTTATGCGACAGGGCTAAATGAGCAGTTCTTC. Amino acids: CASSYATGLNEQFF.

The CDR3 DNA reads TGCGCCAGCAGCCTGGGTGGGACAGGGCTCACTGAAGCTTTCTTT. It codes for CASSLGGTGLTEAFF. The rearrangement joins TRBV5-1 to TRBJ1-1, with 9 bases identical to TRBD1. This CDR3 has 15 amino acids. The junction had 8 bases not matched to a gene; V was cut back by 4 bases and J by 4 bases. Germline CDR1 is SGHRS and CDR2 is YFSETQ. The whole variable domain, remainder taken from reference TRBV5-1 and TRBJ1-1, is KAGVTQTPRYLIKTRGQQVTLSCSPISGHRSVSWYQQTPGQGLQFLFEYFSETQRNKGNFPGRFSGRQFSNSRSEMNVSTLELGDSALYLCASSLGGTGLTEAFFGQGTRLTVV.

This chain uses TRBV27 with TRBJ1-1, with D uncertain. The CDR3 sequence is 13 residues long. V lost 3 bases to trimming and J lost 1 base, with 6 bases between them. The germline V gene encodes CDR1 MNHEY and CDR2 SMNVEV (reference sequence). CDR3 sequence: CASSFGWNTEAFF. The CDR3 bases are TGTGCCAGCAGTTTCGGTTGGAACACTGAAGCTTTCTTT.

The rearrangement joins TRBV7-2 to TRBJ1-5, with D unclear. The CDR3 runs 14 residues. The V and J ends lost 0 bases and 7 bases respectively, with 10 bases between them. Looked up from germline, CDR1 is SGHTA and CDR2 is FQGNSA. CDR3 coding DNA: TGTGCCAGCAGCTTAGCACCGGGAATCCAGCCCCAGCATTTT. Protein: CASSLAPGIQPQHF.

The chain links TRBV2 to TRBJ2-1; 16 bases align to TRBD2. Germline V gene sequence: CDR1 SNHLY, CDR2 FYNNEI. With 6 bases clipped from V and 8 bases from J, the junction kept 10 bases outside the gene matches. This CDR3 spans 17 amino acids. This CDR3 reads CASRDPGLAGGGHEQFF. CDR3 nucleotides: TGTGCCAGCAGGGACCCGGGACTAGCGGGAGGGGGGCATGAGCAGTTCTTC.

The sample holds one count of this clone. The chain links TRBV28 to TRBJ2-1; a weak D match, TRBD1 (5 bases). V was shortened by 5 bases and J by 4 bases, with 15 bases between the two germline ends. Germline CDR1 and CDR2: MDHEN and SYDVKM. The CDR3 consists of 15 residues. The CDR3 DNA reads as TGTGCCAGCAGTGATGACAGCCGGTGGTACAATGAGCAGTTCTTC. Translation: CASSDDSRWYNEQFF.

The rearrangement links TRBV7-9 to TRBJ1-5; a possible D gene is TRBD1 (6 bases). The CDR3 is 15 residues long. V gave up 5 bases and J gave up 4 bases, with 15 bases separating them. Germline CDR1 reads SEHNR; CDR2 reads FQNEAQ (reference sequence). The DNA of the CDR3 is TGTGCCAGCAGCGAACAGGACAGCAATAATCAGCCCCAGCATTTT. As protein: CASSEQDSNNQPQHF.

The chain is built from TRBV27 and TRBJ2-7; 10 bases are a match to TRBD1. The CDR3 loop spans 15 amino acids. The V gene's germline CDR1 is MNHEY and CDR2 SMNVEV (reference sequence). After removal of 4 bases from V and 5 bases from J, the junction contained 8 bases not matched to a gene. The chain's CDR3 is CASSSDRGREDEQYF. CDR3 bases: TGTGCCAGCAGTTCAGACAGGGGGCGCGAGGACGAGCAGTACTTC.

DNA for the CDR3: TGTGCCAGCAGCCCCCGCAGGGTCAGCGAAAAACTGTTTTTT. Residues: CASSPRRVSEKLFF. The genes are TRBV3-1 (or the pseudogene TRBV3-2) and TRBJ1-4; TRBD1 might be the D (5 bases). The CDR3 has 14 residues. With 4 bases removed from V and 8 bases from J, the gap between germline ends came to 14 bases. In germline, CDR1 is LGHDT, CDR2 YNNKEL (reference sequence).

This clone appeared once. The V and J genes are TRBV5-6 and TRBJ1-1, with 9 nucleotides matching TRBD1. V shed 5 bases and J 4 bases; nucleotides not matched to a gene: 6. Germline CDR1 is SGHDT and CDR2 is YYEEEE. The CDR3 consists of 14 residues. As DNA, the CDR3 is TGTGCCAGCAGAACCGGGACAGGGTTCACTGAAGCTTTCTTT. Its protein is CASRTGTGFTEAFF.

Here the CDR3 DNA reads TGTGCCAGTAGTCAAACAGGGGCAGGGACAGATACGCAGTATTTT. It codes for CASSQTGAGTDTQYF. The genes are TRBV19 and TRBJ2-3, with 7 bases identical to TRBD1. V lost 5 bases and J lost 3; bases outside the gene matches: 8. The CDR3 consists of 15 residues. Looked up from germline, CDR1 is LNHDA and CDR2 is SQIVND (reference sequence).

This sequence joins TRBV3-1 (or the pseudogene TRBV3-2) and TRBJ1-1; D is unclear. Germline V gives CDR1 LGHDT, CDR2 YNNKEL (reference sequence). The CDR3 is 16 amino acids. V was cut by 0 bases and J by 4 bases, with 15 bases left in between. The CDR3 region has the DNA TGTGCCAGCAGCCAAGAAGTGAACCGAGGGAGCACTGAAGCTTTCTTT. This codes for CASSQEVNRGSTEAFF.

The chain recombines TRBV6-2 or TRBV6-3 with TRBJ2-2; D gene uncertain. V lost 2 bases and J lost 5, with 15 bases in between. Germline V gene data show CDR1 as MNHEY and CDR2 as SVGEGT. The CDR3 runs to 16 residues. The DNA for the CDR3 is TGTGCCAGCAGTTACACCACGGTTCGAGGAACCGGGGAGCTGTTTTTT. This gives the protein CASSYTTVRGTGELFF.

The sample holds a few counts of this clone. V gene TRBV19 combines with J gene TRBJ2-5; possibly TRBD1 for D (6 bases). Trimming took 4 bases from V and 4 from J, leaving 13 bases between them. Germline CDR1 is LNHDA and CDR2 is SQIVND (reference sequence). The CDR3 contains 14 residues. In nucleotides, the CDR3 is TGTGCCAGTAGTACAAACAGGGTTTCAGAGACCCAGTACTTC. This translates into CASSTNRVSETQYF.

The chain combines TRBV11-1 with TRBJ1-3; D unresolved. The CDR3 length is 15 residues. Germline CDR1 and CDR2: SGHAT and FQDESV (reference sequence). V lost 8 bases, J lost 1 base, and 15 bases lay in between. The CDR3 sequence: CASGTTVFSGNTIYF. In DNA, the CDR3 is TGTGCCAGCGGTACAACAGTCTTTTCTGGAAACACCATATATTTT. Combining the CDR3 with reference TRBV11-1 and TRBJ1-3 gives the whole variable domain EAEVAQSPRYKITEKSQAVAFWCDPISGHATLYWYRQILGQGPELLVQFQDESVVDDSQLPKDRFSAERLKGVDSTLKIQPAELGDSAMYLCASGTTVFSGNTIYFGEGSWLTVV.

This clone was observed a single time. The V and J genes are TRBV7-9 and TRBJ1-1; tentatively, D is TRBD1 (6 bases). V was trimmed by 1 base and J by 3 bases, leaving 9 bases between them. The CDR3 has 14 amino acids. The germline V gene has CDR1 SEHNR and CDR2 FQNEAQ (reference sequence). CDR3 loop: CASSLVAGDTEAFF. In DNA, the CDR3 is TGTGCCAGCAGCTTAGTGGCAGGGGACACTGAAGCTTTCTTT.

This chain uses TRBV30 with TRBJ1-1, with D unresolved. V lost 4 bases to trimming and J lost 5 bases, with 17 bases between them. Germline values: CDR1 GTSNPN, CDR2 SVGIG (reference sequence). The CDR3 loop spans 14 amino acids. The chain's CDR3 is CAWIGADINTEAFF. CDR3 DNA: TGTGCCTGGATCGGTGCCGACATTAATACTGAAGCTTTCTTT.